This T cell receptor (beta chain) originates from a study of cytomegalovirus exposure and HLA in healthy donors (TCRdb year 2017). With regard to the full study: According to an earlier analysis of a few hundred of the donors, about 179 million T cells yielded roughly 100 million unique TCR beta sequences and approximately 300 Gb of sequence data. An early release covering roughly 580 HLA-typed donors comprised around 300 gigabases of sequencing data and tens of millions of unique TCR sequences. Among the approximately 400 genotyped donors, approximately 77% belonged to the genetic ancestry cluster associated with self-reported Caucasian donors. The study aimed to test whether signatures of past pathogen exposure could be identified by cataloging public T cell receptors. The study profiled the T cell repertoires of around 700 subjects by immunosequencing and related them to cytomegalovirus serostatus. Besides the first cohort of 666 subjects, a separate validation cohort made up of 120 or so different subjects was used. The study combined high-throughput TCR immunosequencing, statistical association of individual TCRs with disease status, and machine learning to predict cytomegalovirus infection status. A later analysis re-examined previously published TCR beta repertoires from several hundred donors and added high-resolution HLA genotyping to investigate patterns of TCR occurrence. The later analysis used no new phenotypic data to find candidate immune exposures, relying instead on TCR beta sequences and their occurrence across donors. To decide whether each TCR beta V gene segment behaved as functional or pseudogenic, an earlier analysis of approximately 600 of the donors relied on high-throughput TCR beta sequencing. Donor age, sex, ethnicity and CMV serostatus were compiled together with the repertoire data. In a later genetic analysis, genome-wide SNP genotypes for about 55% of the 666 donors were used, and that subset was treated as a discovery cohort. Every discovery cohort repertoire had been produced on one sequencing platform. Both class I and class II loci were covered by HLA typing, at four-digit resolution. The number of donors typed differed by locus, with roughly 629-640 for A, B, C, DRB1 and DQB1, around 500 for DQA1, nearly 610 for DPA1, and some 470 for DPB1. Roughly 5 DR-DQ haplotypes were handled as single units for association and clustering, since linkage in the cohort was strong. Among 300 to 500 genotyped donors of the cohort, an average of roughly 230,000 unique TCR beta nucleotide sequences was sequenced per donor, of which 15% to 20% were non-productive.

Library preparation was by the immunoSEQ multiplex PCR assay. For the multiplex PCR, a mixture combining 60 forward primers for TCR Vbeta segments and 13 reverse primers for TCR Jbeta segments was used. A multiplex PCR assay on genomic DNA amplified the CDR3 region of rearranged TCR beta genes. Amplified TCR beta libraries were sequenced as 87-base-pair reads on the Illumina HiSeq System. Under the source paper's analysis protocol: A later analysis tallied roughly 78 million unique TCR beta chains across the 610 or so repertoires, and about 10 million of those chains were shared by two or more donors. Raw reads were error-corrected and collapsed into unique sequences by a nearest-neighbor algorithm in which closely related sequences were merged to remove PCR and sequencing errors. Alignment of CDR3 sequences to IMGT reference sequences was used to assign V, D and J gene segments. Each retained sequence needed at least a six-nucleotide match to both a V gene segment and a J gene segment. A rearrangement was called productive if the CDR3 had no stop codons and remained in frame with V and J, and every other rearrangement was called non-productive. Following IMGT convention, CDR3 was defined as the stretch from the second conserved V-encoded cysteine up to the conserved J-encoded phenylalanine. The earlier analysis of 500 to 750 of the donors excluded any sequence lacking an unambiguous match to a single V gene segment. In an earlier analysis of 450 to 750 of the donors, a V segment was called functional when productive rearrangements were above 56.7%, and segregating when the standard deviation between donors exceeded 5%. A statistical classification framework was built to diagnose cytomegalovirus status from the catalog of TCR beta chain sequences. In a later analysis, V and J genes were assigned by comparing TCR nucleotide sequences against IMGT/GENE-DB human TR gene sequences. Using the TCRdist pipeline, a later analysis assigned CDR3 sequences along with most-parsimonious VDJ recombination scenarios. In a later analysis, each TCR beta chain was defined by its CDR3 amino acid sequence together with its V-gene family, and reads lacking a unique V-gene family were excluded. A later analysis removed nearly 600 highly shared, low-generation-probability nucleotide sequences to deal with suspected cross-contamination and a sequencing artifact. A later analysis calculated a clonal expansion index for each public chain from normalized within-repertoire ranks of inferred template counts. In a later analysis, generation probabilities were computed with a VDJ recombination model fitted to out-of-frame rearrangements, and the resulting probabilities were checked against IGoR. A later analysis scored TCR-TCR, TCR-HLA and TCR-CMV co-occurrence with hypergeometric tests, applying a repertoire-size bias correction to TCR pairs. False discovery rates were estimated in a later analysis by permuting HLA or CMV assignments 20 times. In a later analysis, co-occurring TCRs were grouped with DBSCAN, and TCRdist sequence similarity was added when clustering was performed within HLA-allele-positive subsets. For co-occurrence clustering, repertoires with fewer than 30,000 or more than 120,000 public chains were excluded, along with a handful of repertoires with anomalous nucleotide sharing. The source is immuneACCESS, and TCRdb retained only in-frame sequences with V and J called. Part of the clones is not carried over; for the studies checked, unresolved V genes explain less than half of this, and the remainder is unexplained. V and J calls and clone size come straight from that table; D and trimming were deduced from the DNA. The sample table lists 110,000 to 150,000 clones, 65% to 85% of them with a count of one. Approximately 4% of the sample rests with the top ten.

Turning to this clone: The antigen it binds to is not known. Base quality data are lacking; no much larger clone is found one base away.

Paper-wide results and their limitations: The cohort was sequenced for TCR beta chains only, and without alpha or paired-chain data the features that could be detected were limited. In a later analysis, around 15,000 TCR beta sequences were associated with specific HLA alleles at a false discovery rate of 0.05. According to a later analysis, TCR association rates differed among HLA loci, with DRB1 alleles showing the most associated TCRs and HLA-C alleles showing the fewest. It was suggested by the authors that the approach could potentially be generalized to other disease states and immunological phenotypes. Roughly uniform sequencing depth across donors was assumed in presence/absence analyses, although this assumption may not hold. A few of the identified cytomegalovirus-associated TCR beta chains were confirmed in vitro to be specific for cytomegalovirus antigens. In a later analysis, most CMV-associated TCR beta chains were found to appear HLA-restricted, with HLA associations seemingly driven largely by CMV exposure. A cluster of highly shared sequence variants was judged likely to represent a technical artifact of the sequencing pipeline. When HLA alleles, especially DR and DQ, strongly co-occurred, TCR associations were difficult to assign to individual alleles. The classifier was reported to diagnose cytomegalovirus status with high specificity and sensitivity in both the original and validation cohorts. According to a later genetic analysis, donors in an Asian-associated ancestry cluster had fewer N-insertions in productive TCRs than the approximately 700-donor mean. A later genetic analysis associated a missense DCLRE1C variant with V-gene and J-gene trimming of TCR beta chains, and an independent cohort replicated the association. In a later analysis, several top co-occurrence clusters were reported to appear linked to parvovirus B19, influenza, CMV and Epstein-Barr virus. Because HLA typing was unavailable for some donors at each locus, only the typed subset was used in association tests. Most TCR sequences were observed very rarely across donors, whereas some public TCRs were present in many individuals. The study listed 150 to 200 TCR beta chains as associated with cytomegalovirus. Correlated functional status among segregating V segments might reflect linkage disequilibrium, but an unknown experimental factor could not be ruled out. A further reported finding was that TCR beta sequences accurately predicted the HLA-A and HLA-B alleles for most subjects in the first cohort. Broadly in line with IMGT annotations, most TCR beta V segments showed up in productive rearrangements about 87% or about 30% of the time in an earlier analysis of approximately 600 of the donors. In a later analysis, HLA-associated TCR beta chains were found to be more clonally expanded and to have lower generation probabilities than equally common non-associated chains. Immune exposure information for the cohort was limited to CMV serostatus. Because counts were too low, seventeen rarely observed V segments, including chromosome 9 orphons, were left out of the earlier analysis of approximately 580 of the donors.

The cohort comprised fewer than 750 healthy bone marrow donors. Cohort members were all nominally healthy when sampled, although unrecorded immune exposures were likely present. The donor tested CMV seronegative, placing the donor among the 350 to 400 seronegative members of the cohort. A peripheral blood sample was collected from each donor, and TCR beta sequencing was performed on peripheral blood mononuclear cells. The Qiagen DNeasy Blood Extraction Kit was used to extract genomic DNA from the blood cell samples. The specimen sequenced was PBMCs. This clonotype originated in a male donor in good health and CMV-seronegative.

CDR3 reads: CASSSGTLSNQPQHF. The nucleotide sequence is TGCGCCAGCAGCTCGGGGACTCTTAGCAATCAGCCCCAGCATTTT. The sequence joins TRBV5-1 to TRBJ1-5; possibly the D gene is TRBD1, per 5 matching bases. From its cysteine to its phenylalanine, the CDR3 spans 15 amino acids. Only the CDR3 DNA is retained, 45 bases long and in frame from the first base. At the junction V is shortened by 3 bases and J by 0 bases, with 10 bases in between. The germline V gene yields SGHRS for CDR1 and YFSETQ for CDR2.